The table lists the clone carrying this T cell receptor beta chain with a count of one. Its antigen is not known. The sample originates from a study of cytomegalovirus exposure and HLA in healthy donors. Study information: It was reported in a later analysis that the 100 to 150 validation repertoires used the same platform as the approximately 620 first-cohort repertoires.

An approximately 120-subject validation cohort, separate from the roughly 700-subject first cohort, supplied the donors. Libraries were prepared by immunoSEQ multiplex PCR; TCRdb keeps only in-frame clonotypes and omits some of them. The repertoire holds some 240,000 clones, with approximately 83% as singletons. The germline gives CDR1 SEHNR, CDR2 FQNEAQ (reference sequence). V lost 3 bases, J lost 5 bases, and 8 bases lay in between. CDR3 size: 12 residues. Study-level results: Clusters of TCRs from the first cohort tended to co-occur in the roughly 120 validation repertoires (as a later analysis found). Specificity for CMV antigens was confirmed in vitro for three of the CMV-associated chains.

V and J are TRBV7-9 and TRBJ2-7; a possible D gene is TRBD2 (6 bases). The sequence was collected from a woman in her twenties or thirties in good health and CMV-seropositive. Sequences were obtained from PBMCs. This CDR3 reads CASSFSGDEQYF. CDR3 bases: TGTGCCAGCAGCTTCTCGGGGGACGAGCAGTACTTC.